Described below is a single T cell receptor beta chain sequence and its context. The antigen is not known. A TCRbeta library incorporating unique molecular identifiers was prepared. TCRdb independently ran MiXCR on the PCR reads; one entry per CDR3 protein. The data contain about 210,000 distinct CDR3 sequences, roughly 18% of them singletons. The record originates from a study of T-cell reconstitution after alpha-beta-depleted transplantation in children. V lost 4 bases, J lost 0 bases, and 16 bases lay in between. Per the germline V gene, CDR1 is SNHLY and CDR2 is FYNNEI. CDR3 size: 16 residues. General study points: Diversity of TCRbeta at day 60 was high in some patients, arising from surviving recipient T cells and thymic progenitors. A year had passed since transplant, and T-cell counts and diversity by then came mostly from newly produced T cells. Where alpha-beta T cells came from about two months after transplant was reportedly several hundred expanded graft clones.

The sequences come from PBMCs, mostly from graft donor cells, collected 360 days after TCRalphabeta/CD19-depleted stem cell transplant. The rearrangement joins TRBV2 to TRBJ2-7, with a weak D call TRBD1 (6 bases). The TCR was taken from a male patient between 2 and 10 years old who had a stem cell transplant for acute lymphoblastic leukemia, so the T cells may come from the graft donor. The CDR3 spells CASSVPRGRGSYEQYF. DNA for the CDR3: TGTGCCAGCAGTGTCCCCAGGGGCCGGGGCTCCTACGAGCAGTACTTC.